This T cell receptor beta chain came from a study of early T cells in non-severe SARS-CoV-2 infection. Study-wide findings and caveats: The VDJdb matching leaned toward anti-spike CD8 responses and overlooked private and CD4 specificities.

TCRdb re-called the 5' RACE reads with MiXCR, one entry per CDR3 protein. Of about 19,000 distinct CDR3 sequences listed, about 4% were seen once; the top ten hold 7.2%. Deletions cut 0 bases from V and 6 bases from J, with 15 bases between. CDR1 and CDR2 from the germline V gene are MNHNY and SVGAGI (reference sequence). The CDR3 is 15 amino acids. This clonotype has a count of ten or more. No antigen is known for it. V and J are TRBV6-6 and TRBJ2-7; D is ambiguous. The source material was whole blood. The TCR sequence derives from an adult who was a healthcare worker with PCR-confirmed SARS-CoV-2 infection or an uninfected control (not recorded which). CDR3 coding DNA: TGTGCCAGCAGTTACTCGAGAGACACTGGGTTCGAGCAGTACTTC. This encodes CASSYSRDTGFEQYF.